Presented here are 32 T cell receptor beta chains from one specimen sequenced in a study of shared clonotypes between healthy human individuals. Profiled with immunoSEQ multiplex PCR; TCRdb holds only in-frame clones, not every one. In the table there are about 800,000 clones, about 96% of which are singletons. CD8 cells classed as naive were CD45RO-negative and positively selected for CCR7, excluding terminally differentiated effector memory CD45RA+ cells. The sequenced sample was naive CD8+ T cells sorted from blood. Receptors originate from a man aged 25-45 years in good health.

This chain uses TRBV9 with TRBJ2-2; D unresolved. Trimming took 5 bases from V and 2 from J, leaving 7 bases between them. This CDR3 is built from 13 residues. Germline V gene data show CDR1 as SGDLS and CDR2 as YYNGEE. The CDR3 DNA follows: TGTGCCAGCAGAGAGACCAACACCGGGGAGCTGTTTTTT. Translated, it gives CASRETNTGELFF.

The gene calls are TRBV29-1 and TRBJ2-1, with 15 nucleotides matching TRBD2. The CDR3 length is 13 residues. V trimming: 7 bases; J trimming: 7 bases; junction bases outside the gene matches: 2. Germline lookup yields CDR1 SQVTM and CDR2 ANQGSEA. The CDR3 nucleotides read TGCAGCGAGGGACTAGCGGGAGGTAATGAGCAGTTCTTC. Its protein product is CSEGLAGGNEQFF.

V usage is TRBV7-9 and J usage is TRBJ2-7; 12 positions agree with TRBD2. The germline V gene encodes CDR1 SEHNR and CDR2 FQNEAQ (reference sequence). The CDR3 is made up of 15 amino acids. The V segment lost 4 bases and the J segment 3 bases; nucleotides outside the gene matches: 4. The CDR3 nucleotides are TGTGCCAGCAGCTCTTGGACTAGCGGGATCTACGAGCAGTACTTC. Its translation: CASSSWTSGIYEQYF.

The genes are TRBV5-6 and TRBJ2-4; D is possibly TRBD1 or TRBD2 (5 bases each). The CDR3 contains 19 residues. The germline V and J ends were trimmed by 4 bases and 1 base, with 24 bases remaining between them. Germline CDR1 reads SGHDT; CDR2 reads YYEEEE. The CDR3 reads CASSPRIRDHGIAKNIQYF. The CDR3 nucleotides are TGTGCCAGCAGCCCAAGAATCCGGGACCACGGCATCGCCAAAAACATTCAGTACTTC.

This clone came up a few times. The V gene is TRBV21-1, the J gene TRBJ2-4; the table calls TRBD1, which could not be checked here. TRBV21-1 is an annotated pseudogene. The CDR3 contains 17 residues. CDR3 DNA sequence: TGTGCCAGCAGCAAAGCGTCAAGACAGGGAATATTGAACATTCAGTACTTC. It encodes CASSKASRQGILNIQYF.

The J gene is TRBJ1-2, the V gene TRBV30; D might be TRBD1 (5 bases). Trimming left V 4 bases short and J 3 bases short, with 12 bases between. Germline CDR1 is GTSNPN and CDR2 is SVGIG (reference sequence). CDR3 size: 13 residues. As DNA, the CDR3 is TGTGCCTGGAATAGGGGATTCTACTATGGCTACACCTTC. Amino acids: CAWNRGFYYGYTF.

A remark on this clone: Compared with germline, one end of the junction differs, possibly owing to a read error. The genes are TRBV7-9 and TRBJ2-7; D unclear. The CDR3 consists of 12 residues. Germline V gene sequence: CDR1 SEHNR, CDR2 FQNEAQ (reference sequence). CDR3 residues: CASSLGYYELYF. Here the CDR3 DNA reads TGTGCCAGCAGCTTAGGTTACTACGAGCTGTACTTC. Using reference TRBV7-9 and TRBJ2-7 for the parts outside the CDR3, the full variable domain is DTGVSQNPRHKITKRGQNVTFRCDPISEHNRLYWYRQTLGQGPEFLTYFQNEAQLEKSRLLSDRFSAERPKGSFSTLEIQRTEQGDSAMYLCASSLGYYELYFGPGTRLTVT.

This chain uses TRBV27 with TRBJ2-7, with a weak D call TRBD1 (6 bases). Trimming took 4 bases from V and 1 from J, leaving 11 bases between them. The CDR3 is 14 amino acids. The germline V gene has CDR1 MNHEY and CDR2 SMNVEV (reference sequence). The CDR3 nucleotides read TGTGCCAGCAGTTCTTACAGGGAATCCTACGAGCAGTACTTC. Its protein product is CASSSYRESYEQYF.

The chain links TRBV19 to TRBJ2-5, with TRBD1 matching 7 bases. Trimming removed 4 bases from V and 2 bases from J; junction bases left unmatched: 4. The CDR3 extends over 14 amino acids. Germline V gives CDR1 LNHDA, CDR2 SQIVND (reference sequence). The CDR3 region has the DNA TGTGCCAGTAGTAGGGGGACAGTACAAGAGACCCAGTACTTC. Translated, it gives CASSRGTVQETQYF.

The chain joins TRBV7-9 to TRBJ2-1, with D uncertain. The CDR3 has 13 amino acids. With 8 bases removed from V and 0 bases from J, the gap between germline ends came to 8 bases. The V gene's germline CDR1 is SEHNR and CDR2 FQNEAQ (reference sequence). The CDR3: CASGESSYNEQFF. CDR3 nucleotides: TGTGCCAGCGGGGAAAGCTCCTACAATGAGCAGTTCTTC. The whole variable domain, filled in from reference TRBV7-9 and TRBJ2-1, reads DTGVSQNPRHKITKRGQNVTFRCDPISEHNRLYWYRQTLGQGPEFLTYFQNEAQLEKSRLLSDRFSAERPKGSFSTLEIQRTEQGDSAMYLCASGESSYNEQFFGPGTRLTVL.

The table lists this clone with a count of one. The chain is built from TRBV6-5 and TRBJ2-5; no reliable D call. This CDR3 contains 15 residues. CDR1 and CDR2 (germline): MNHEY, SVGAGI. Trimming removed 2 bases from V and 6 bases from J, with 16 bases in between. The CDR3, as DNA: TGTGCCAGCAGTTACCCCAAGCCCAGGCCCAAGACCCAGTACTTC. Translating it yields CASSYPKPRPKTQYF.

This clone showed up just once. J is TRBJ2-1 and V is TRBV7-8, with 9 bases that match TRBD2. The J segment lost 5 bases and the V segment lost 5 bases, leaving 7 bases of the junction unmatched. This CDR3 contains 15 residues. Germline V gives CDR1 SGHVS, CDR2 FQNEAQ. The CDR3 DNA sequence: TGTGCCAGCAGCACCAGACTAGCGGAGAACAATGAGCAGTTCTTC. Amino acids: CASSTRLAENNEQFF.

CDR3 DNA sequence: TGTGCCAGCAGCTCGGGACTAGCGGGAGCCTGGGTATACAATGAGCAGTTCTTC. Encoded protein: CASSSGLAGAWVYNEQFF. The chain combines TRBV14 with TRBJ2-1; TRBD2 matches at 14 bases. Germline V gene sequence: CDR1 SGHDN, CDR2 FVKESK. The CDR3 length is 18 residues. J was trimmed by 4 bases and V by 5 bases; bases with no gene match: 10.

The CDR3 spells CASSFGRTVRGYTF. The CDR3 DNA follows: TGTGCCAGCAGCTTTGGTCGGACAGTACGTGGCTACACCTTC. V usage is TRBV11-2 and J usage is TRBJ1-2, with a tentative D call TRBD1 (6 bases). This CDR3 contains 14 residues. The germline CDR1 and CDR2 sequences are SGHAT and FQNNGV. The germline V and J ends were trimmed by 3 bases and 7 bases, with 15 bases remaining between them.

The gene calls are TRBV27 and TRBJ1-2; no clear D gene. Germline loops: CDR1 MNHEY, CDR2 SMNVEV (reference sequence). V was shortened by 3 bases and J by 7 bases, with 12 bases between the two germline ends. The CDR3 has 13 residues. The CDR3 sequence: CASSFVAVGGYTF. Written as DNA, the CDR3 is TGTGCCAGCAGTTTCGTGGCGGTGGGTGGCTACACCTTC.

The chain couples TRBV6-1 to TRBJ1-2, with D possibly being TRBD1 (5 bases). V was pared by 3 bases and J by 4 bases, with 21 bases between. This CDR3 contains 17 residues. From germline, CDR1 is MNHNS and CDR2 SASEGT. In nucleotides, the CDR3 is TGTGCCAGCAGTGATCGGGGCAGCACCGACTTCCTCTATGGCTACACCTTC. This encodes CASSDRGSTDFLYGYTF.

The rearrangement uses TRBV5-1 and TRBJ2-1; D gene uncertain. Trimming shortened V by 4 bases and J by 2 bases, and 13 bases separated the two germline ends. This CDR3 region has 15 residues. Germline V gene sequence: CDR1 SGHRS, CDR2 YFSETQ. In DNA form, the CDR3 reads TGCGCCAGCAGCGGGTCGAGCGACACCTACAATGAGCAGTTCTTC. Translating gives CASSGSSDTYNEQFF.

The chain couples TRBV15 to TRBJ2-1, with D uncertain. Trimming cost V 5 bases and J 9 bases, with 17 bases left between them. CDR3 size: 14 residues. Germline loops: CDR1 LNHNV, CDR2 YYDKDF (reference sequence). CDR3 coding DNA: TGTGCCACCAGCCCTGGACCGGCCGTGAGTGAGCAGTTCTTC. Amino acids: CATSPGPAVSEQFF.

This sequence joins TRBV4-1 and TRBJ1-2; D possibly corresponds to TRBD1 (5 bases). Trimming stripped 1 base from V and 3 bases from J, with 9 bases between. CDR1 is MGHRA and CDR2 is YSYEKL in the germline V gene. This CDR3 is 14 amino acids long. Here the CDR3 reads CASSQVLGHYGYTF. The CDR3 coding sequence is TGCGCCAGCAGCCAAGTTTTGGGGCACTATGGCTACACCTTC.

The chain is built from TRBV21-1 and TRBJ2-7; TRBD2 is taken as the D call from the table, unchecked against the DNA. TRBV21-1 counts as a pseudogene. The CDR3 runs to 18 residues. The CDR3 loop is CASSQRARGQRERYEQYF. The CDR3 DNA sequence: TGTGCCAGCAGCCAACGAGCGCGGGGCCAGCGGGAGAGGTACGAGCAGTACTTC.

To note about this clone: One end of the junction does not line up with germline, which may come from a read error. This chain joins TRBV7-7 and TRBJ2-2, with 11 nucleotides matching TRBD2. CDR1 is SSHAT and CDR2 is FNYEAQ in the germline V gene (reference sequence). The CDR3 consists of 17 residues. CDR3 nucleotides: TGTGCTAGCAGCGCAACTAGCGGGAGCTCGAACACCGGGGAGCTGTTTTTT. Protein: CASSATSGSSNTGELFF.

The chain uses TRBV7-6 and TRBJ2-1; D gene ambiguous. The germline V and J ends were trimmed by 1 base and 6 bases, with 4 bases remaining between them. This CDR3 region has 12 residues. Germline CDR1 and CDR2: SGHVS and FNYEAQ. Here the CDR3 DNA reads TGTGCCAGCAGCTTAGAAAGCAATGAGCAGTTCTTC. Its protein product is CASSLESNEQFF.

The count of this clone is one. This chain links TRBV5-1 with TRBJ2-3, with 10 bases aligning to TRBD1. V lost 2 bases and J lost 4; bases outside the gene matches: 10. Germline CDR1 and CDR2: SGHRS and YFSETQ. This CDR3 has 17 residues. The CDR3 region has the DNA TGCGCCAGCAGCTTTGTGGACAGGGGGGTATTTGCAGATACGCAGTATTTT. This encodes CASSFVDRGVFADTQYF. Using reference TRBV5-1 and TRBJ2-3 for the parts outside the CDR3, the full variable domain is KAGVTQTPRYLIKTRGQQVTLSCSPISGHRSVSWYQQTPGQGLQFLFEYFSETQRNKGNFPGRFSGRQFSNSRSEMNVSTLELGDSALYLCASSFVDRGVFADTQYFGPGTRLTVL.

V is TRBV20-1 and J is TRBJ2-1; no firm D call. The CDR3 is 11 residues long. Trimming pared 6 bases from V and 8 bases from J, leaving 11 bases between. The germline V gene encodes CDR1 DFQATT and CDR2 SNEGSKA (reference sequence). CDR3 sequence: CSAMLEHEQFF. CDR3 bases: TGCAGTGCCATGCTCGAACATGAGCAGTTCTTC.

J is TRBJ2-7 and V is TRBV10-3; 9 nucleotides align to TRBD2. CDR1 and CDR2 from the germline V gene are ENHRY and SYGVKD. There are 16 residues in the CDR3. J lost 4 bases, V lost 2 bases, and 9 bases had no gene match. CDR3 loop: CAISELYSGRAYEQYF. DNA for the CDR3: TGTGCCATCAGTGAGCTCTATAGCGGGAGAGCGTACGAGCAGTACTTC.

A single count supports this clone. The V and J genes are TRBV4-1 and TRBJ2-7; 9 bases align to TRBD2. After removal of 2 bases from V and 4 bases from J, the junction contained 6 bases not matched to a gene. The CDR3 loop spans 15 amino acids. CDR1 MGHRA and CDR2 YSYEKL come from the germline V gene. The CDR3 here is CASSQLSSGRYEQYF. For the CDR3, the DNA is TGCGCCAGCAGCCAATTGAGTAGCGGGAGATACGAGCAGTACTTC.

This chain links TRBV4-3 with TRBJ1-5, with a tentative D call TRBD1 (5 bases). This CDR3 contains 15 residues. V was cut by 4 bases and J by 4 bases, with 14 bases left in between. Germline-derived CDR1 and CDR2 are LGHNA and YSLEER. The CDR3 sequence is CASSRYRGLNQPQHF. In DNA form, the CDR3 reads TGCGCCAGCAGCCGCTACCGGGGCCTAAATCAGCCCCAGCATTTT.

This clone has only one observation. The chain couples TRBV6-5 to TRBJ2-5; 10 bases are shared with TRBD1. J gave up 4 bases and V 2 bases, and 7 bases lay outside the gene matches. The CDR3 sequence is 16 residues long. Germline V gene lookup returns CDR1 MNHEY and CDR2 SVGAGI. The CDR3 DNA sequence: TGTGCCAGCAGTTACGTCGGACAGGGGGTAGGAGAGACCCAGTACTTC. This sequence encodes CASSYVGQGVGETQYF.

This clone has a handful of counts. This chain joins TRBV4-1 and TRBJ2-3; 9 bases fit TRBD2. This CDR3 is built from 17 residues. The germline V gene has CDR1 MGHRA and CDR2 YSYEKL. J gave up 5 bases and V 4 bases, and 13 bases lay outside the gene matches. CDR3 in DNA: TGCGCCAGCAGCCCCCAAGACAGGCTGCGGGGGGGAGATACGCAGTATTTT. This translates into CASSPQDRLRGGDTQYF.

The genes are TRBV7-6 and TRBJ1-1, with D uncertain. Germline loops: CDR1 SGHVS, CDR2 FNYEAQ. This CDR3 spans 13 amino acids. Deletions cut 3 bases from V and 3 bases from J, with 8 bases between. CDR3 coding DNA: TGTGCCAGCAGCTTCGACGGATACACTGAAGCTTTCTTT. Protein: CASSFDGYTEAFF.

The gene calls are TRBV28 and TRBJ2-7; D unresolved. Germline V gene lookup returns CDR1 MDHEN and CDR2 SYDVKM. This CDR3 is built from 14 residues. V was cut by 5 bases and J by 3 bases, with 14 bases left in between. CDR3 amino acids: CASSPRQGFYEQYF. CDR3 nucleotide sequence: TGTGCCAGCAGTCCCCGCCAAGGATTCTACGAGCAGTACTTC.

CDR3 DNA: TGCGCCAGCAGCCATTTCCACCTTCGGCCGAACACCGGGGAGCTGTTTTTT. Its translation: CASSHFHLRPNTGELFF. V gene TRBV5-1 combines with J gene TRBJ2-2; no clear D. CDR3 length equals 17 residues. From germline, CDR1 is SGHRS and CDR2 YFSETQ. Trimming left V 4 bases short and J 0 bases short, with 16 bases between. Using reference TRBV5-1 and TRBJ2-2 for the parts outside the CDR3, the full variable domain is KAGVTQTPRYLIKTRGQQVTLSCSPISGHRSVSWYQQTPGQGLQFLFEYFSETQRNKGNFPGRFSGRQFSNSRSEMNVSTLELGDSALYLCASSHFHLRPNTGELFFGEGSRLTVL.